The 30 T cell receptor beta chains reported below all come from one sample, sequenced in a study of response to subunit inactivated influenza vaccine. TCRdb processed the RT-PCR reads anew with MiXCR; each CDR3 protein has one entry. The profile shows 280,000 or so distinct CDR3 sequences, around a fifth of them singletons. The source was PBMCs from blood, collected approximately 22 months after vaccination. Receptors originate from a man aged 50 to 69 who received an inactivated influenza vaccine.

This clonotype showed up just a few times. The genes are TRBV20-1 and TRBJ1-1; the match to TRBD1 covers 7 bases. This CDR3 comprises 12 residues. From germline, CDR1 is DFQATT and CDR2 SNEGSKA (reference sequence). Trimming cost V 3 bases and J 5 bases; bases outside gene matches: 3. The CDR3 spells CSASTGVTEAFF. The CDR3 DNA reads as TGCAGTGCTAGTACAGGGGTTACTGAAGCTTTCTTT.

In this sample, this clonotype turned up a few times. The chain carries TRBV24-1 and TRBJ2-4, with no clear D. V was shortened by 9 bases and J by 0 bases, with 20 bases between the two germline ends. This CDR3 is built from 17 residues. Germline V gene lookup returns CDR1 KGHDR and CDR2 SFDVKD. CDR3 amino acids: CATSIEYPIVAKNIQYF. The CDR3 nucleotides are TGTGCCACCTCCATCGAATACCCTATCGTAGCCAAAAACATTCAGTACTTC.

This chain connects TRBV7-9 to TRBJ1-4; 7 nucleotides line up with TRBD1. The length of the CDR3 is 15 residues. Germline V gene data show CDR1 as SEHNR and CDR2 as FQNEAQ (reference sequence). V lost 4 bases, J lost 8 bases, and 10 bases stayed unmatched. The CDR3 here is CASSSPTGSEEKLFF. CDR3 nucleotides: TGTGCCAGCAGCTCCCCGACAGGGTCGGAGGAAAAACTGTTTTTT.

The V and J genes are TRBV7-2 and TRBJ1-5; D unresolved. CDR3 size: 13 residues. V was trimmed by 1 base and J by 6 bases, leaving 7 bases between them. The germline V gene encodes CDR1 SGHTA and CDR2 FQGNSA. CDR3 DNA sequence: TGTGCCAGCAGCTTAGGCGAGAGTCAGCCCCAGCATTTT. It is translated as CASSLGESQPQHF.

This rearrangement joins TRBV29-1 to TRBJ2-2; 10 bases match TRBD1. This CDR3 region has 15 residues. Per the germline V gene, CDR1 is SQVTM and CDR2 is ANQGSEA. Losses at the gene ends were 3 bases for V and 7 bases for J; bases not matched to a gene: 8. For the CDR3, the DNA is TGCAGCGTTGACACCGGACAGGGGGGAATCGGGGAGCTGTTTTTT. Amino acids: CSVDTGQGGIGELFF.

The CDR3, as DNA: TGCGCCAGCAGCTCCACTAGCGGGGGCGGTGGAGATACGCAGTATTTT. It translates to CASSSTSGGGGDTQYF. The V gene is TRBV5-1, the J gene TRBJ2-3; 11 positions agree with TRBD2. Germline values: CDR1 SGHRS, CDR2 YFSETQ. V lost 3 bases to trimming and J lost 5 bases; unmatched junction nucleotides: 8. This CDR3 spans 16 amino acids.

This clonotype was recorded at least ten times. The chain couples TRBV5-6 to TRBJ2-6; D call uncertain. CDR3 length: 18 amino acids. The germline CDR1 and CDR2 sequences are SGHDT and YYEEEE. V was clipped by 1 base and J by 1 base, with 15 bases between them. CDR3 sequence (DNA): TGTGCCAGCAGCTTGCTCCAGTACCTTCTATCTGGGGCCAACGTCCTGACTTTC. Its translation: CASSLLQYLLSGANVLTF. Complete variable domain (other parts from reference TRBV5-6 and TRBJ2-6): DAGVTQSPTHLIKTRGQQVTLRCSPKSGHDTVSWYQQALGQGPQFIFQYYEEEERQRGNFPDRFSGHQFPNYSSELNVNALLLGDSALYLCASSLLQYLLSGANVLTFGAGSRLTVL.

This clonotype has more than one count but fewer than ten. The rearrangement uses TRBV12-3 or TRBV12-4 and TRBJ1-1, with D unresolved. Trimming pared 1 base from V and 6 bases from J, leaving 12 bases between. The length of the CDR3 is 14 residues. In DNA form, the CDR3 reads TGTGCCAGCAGTTTAGGCTGGGGTTCTGCTGAAGCTTTCTTT. Translated, it gives CASSLGWGSAEAFF.

This clonotype has at least ten counts. One junction end does not reproduce the germline sequence, and a read error may be involved. CDR3 protein: CASSLQHQGANAEAFF. The DNA of the CDR3 is TGCGCCAGCAGCTTGCAGCACCAGGGAGCGAACGCTGAAGCTTTCTTT. The chain carries TRBV5-1 and TRBJ1-1; possibly TRBD1 for D (5 bases). CDR1 and CDR2 (germline): SGHRS, YFSETQ. The CDR3 has 16 residues.

This clonotype was seen a few times. J is TRBJ1-1 and V is TRBV30; no firm D call. CDR3 size: 12 residues. CDR1 and CDR2 from the germline V gene are GTSNPN and SVGIG (reference sequence). Trimming took 1 base from V and 0 from J, leaving 3 bases between them. CDR3 bases: TGTGCCTGGAGTGCTATGAACACTGAAGCTTTCTTT. Translation: CAWSAMNTEAFF.

The rearrangement links TRBV7-9 to TRBJ1-1; D unclear. Germline V gene data show CDR1 as SEHNR and CDR2 as FQNEAQ (reference sequence). V dropped 4 bases and J dropped 6 bases, with 12 bases sitting between them. The length of the CDR3 is 13 residues. The DNA for the CDR3 is TGTGCCAGCAGCTCCACGCCCCAGGCTGAAGCTTTCTTT. This sequence encodes CASSSTPQAEAFF.

The V gene is TRBV7-9, the J gene TRBJ1-6; D is undetermined. In germline, CDR1 is SEHNR, CDR2 FQNEAQ (reference sequence). V was clipped by 5 bases and J by 10 bases, with 9 bases between them. CDR3 size: 12 residues. This chain's CDR3 is CASSREGSPLHF. The CDR3 DNA follows: TGTGCCAGCAGCAGGGAAGGGTCACCCCTCCACTTT.

The chain links TRBV4-3 to TRBJ2-2; tentatively, D is TRBD2 (7 bases). Germline V gives CDR1 LGHNA, CDR2 YSLEER. The V and J ends lost 0 bases and 6 bases respectively, with 14 bases between them. The CDR3 runs 16 residues. CDR3 residues: CASSQERGGGAGELFF. Here the CDR3 DNA reads TGCGCCAGCAGCCAAGAGCGGGGAGGGGGAGCCGGGGAGCTGTTTTTT.

V usage is TRBV12-3 or TRBV12-4 and J usage is TRBJ2-7; 10 nucleotides agree with TRBD2. This CDR3 spans 14 amino acids. Trimming cost V 6 bases and J 2 bases; bases outside gene matches: 4. CDR3 residues: CASRQRGGTYEQYF. The DNA of the CDR3 is TGTGCCAGCAGACAGCGGGGGGGAACCTACGAGCAGTACTTC.

The V gene is TRBV7-6, the J gene TRBJ2-2; D call uncertain. The CDR3 consists of 13 residues. The V gene's germline CDR1 is SGHVS and CDR2 FNYEAQ. V lost 3 bases and J 6 bases, leaving 8 bases between the germline ends. The CDR3 spells CASSLDGPGELFF. The CDR3 nucleotides read TGTGCCAGCAGCTTGGACGGACCCGGGGAGCTGTTTTTT. The entire variable domain, with the rest obtained from reference TRBV7-6 and TRBJ2-2, is as follows: GAGVSQSPRYKVTKRGQDVALRCDPISGHVSLYWYRQALGQGPEFLTYFNYEAQQDKSGLPNDRFSAERPEGSISTLTIQRTEQRDSAMYRCASSLDGPGELFFGEGSRLTVL.

There are many counts of this clonotype. The chain uses TRBV6-1 and TRBJ1-2, with D tentatively TRBD1 (5 bases). Germline values: CDR1 MNHNS, CDR2 SASEGT. There are 13 residues in the CDR3. V was shortened by 2 bases and J by 8 bases, with 12 bases between the two germline ends. This CDR3 reads CASSESQGGGYTF. In DNA form, the CDR3 reads TGTGCCAGCAGTGAATCCCAGGGAGGGGGCTACACCTTC.

The chain has TRBV28 and TRBJ2-5; possibly TRBD1 or TRBD2 for D (5 bases each). Germline V gene data show CDR1 as MDHEN and CDR2 as SYDVKM. V lost 6 bases and J lost 2, with 19 bases in between. The CDR3 is made up of 16 amino acids. This CDR3 reads CASSHIRDRVQETQYF. CDR3 DNA sequence: TGTGCCAGCAGCCACATCCGGGACCGCGTACAAGAGACCCAGTACTTC.

At least ten counts were recorded for this clonotype. This chain links TRBV25-1 with TRBJ1-4, with D perhaps TRBD1 (5 bases). Germline V gene sequence: CDR1 MGHDK, CDR2 SYGVNS. The CDR3 runs 17 residues. V was trimmed by 3 bases and J by 0 bases, leaving 14 bases between them. The CDR3 reads CASSDRGTPATNEKLFF. The CDR3, as DNA: TGTGCCAGCAGTGATCGCGGGACGCCCGCAACTAATGAAAAACTGTTTTTT.

This clonotype has more than one count but fewer than ten. The rearrangement uses TRBV20-1 and TRBJ2-3, with 9 bases identical to TRBD2. The CDR3 sequence is 17 residues long. The V segment lost 4 bases and the J segment 5 bases; nucleotides outside the gene matches: 16. Germline CDR1 is DFQATT and CDR2 is SNEGSKA (reference sequence). The CDR3 region is CSAKSIPAGGPIDTQYF. DNA of the CDR3: TGCAGTGCTAAGTCAATTCCGGCGGGAGGGCCGATAGATACGCAGTATTTT.

The chain couples TRBV20-1 to TRBJ1-2; 10 positions match TRBD1. The CDR3 runs 16 residues. The V and J ends lost 1 base and 0 bases, in that order; junction bases with no gene match: 5. CDR1 is DFQATT, CDR2 SNEGSKA, per germline (reference sequence). In nucleotides, the CDR3 is TGCAGTGCTAGAGGACAGGGGGCAAGGACTAACTATGGCTACACCTTC. Amino acid sequence: CSARGQGARTNYGYTF.

This clonotype was seen more than once but under ten times. The V gene is TRBV20-1, the J gene TRBJ1-5; D gene ambiguous. CDR1 DFQATT and CDR2 SNEGSKA come from the germline V gene (reference sequence). This CDR3 has 14 amino acids. V shed 6 bases and J shed 1 base, with 13 bases lying between them. The CDR3 DNA reads as TGCAGTGCGGACTCTGGGTGGAGCAATCAGCCCCAGCATTTT. Protein: CSADSGWSNQPQHF.

This clonotype occurred a few times. The V gene is TRBV29-1, the J gene TRBJ2-7, with 8 bases matching TRBD1. Germline V gene lookup returns CDR1 SQVTM and CDR2 ANQGSEA. The CDR3 consists of 13 residues. V shed 6 bases, J shed 3 bases, and the junction held 7 bases outside the gene matches. In DNA form, the CDR3 reads TGCAGCGTGGCGACAGGGGAAGTCTACGAGCAGTACTTC. Its protein product is CSVATGEVYEQYF.

This clonotype was observed a few times. The V call is TRBV2, the J call TRBJ2-2; the D is unclear. Germline V gene lookup returns CDR1 SNHLY and CDR2 FYNNEI. Trimming removed 3 bases from V and 5 bases from J, with 10 bases in between. This CDR3 has 14 residues. CDR3 protein: CASSEDPGTGELFF. DNA of the CDR3: TGTGCCAGCAGTGAGGACCCCGGAACCGGGGAGCTGTTTTTT. Based on the CDR3 plus reference TRBV2 and TRBJ2-2, the full variable domain is EPEVTQTPSHQVTQMGQEVILRCVPISNHLYFYWYRQILGQKVEFLVSFYNNEISEKSEIFDDQFSVERPDGSNFTLKIRSTKLEDSAMYFCASSEDPGTGELFFGEGSRLTVL.

The chain combines TRBV12-3 or TRBV12-4 with TRBJ1-4; D gene ambiguous. CDR3 length equals 13 residues. V was trimmed by 6 bases and J by 5 bases, leaving 10 bases between them. The CDR3 DNA sequence: TGTGCCAGCAGAGGATCCGGAAATGAAAAACTGTTTTTT. Protein: CASRGSGNEKLFF.

The chain links TRBV20-1 to TRBJ1-2, with D hard to call. Germline V gene data show CDR1 as DFQATT and CDR2 as SNEGSKA (reference sequence). CDR3 length: 13 amino acids. V was cut by 4 bases and J by 3 bases, with 12 bases left in between. CDR3 amino acids: CSATDGGYYGYTF. As DNA, the CDR3 is TGCAGTGCTACCGACGGCGGATACTATGGCTACACCTTC.

This clonotype appeared many times. The chain recombines TRBV28 with TRBJ1-1; tentatively, D is TRBD1 (6 bases). The V and J ends lost 10 bases and 1 base respectively, with 13 bases between them. The CDR3 is 13 residues long. Germline-derived CDR1 and CDR2 are MDHEN and SYDVKM. CDR3 in DNA: TGTGCCACCCTGTCAGGGGCGAACACTGAAGCTTTCTTT. This codes for CATLSGANTEAFF.

The chain joins TRBV10-3 to TRBJ2-2, with D unresolved. The V end was cut by 3 bases, the J end by 7 bases, with 12 bases between. The CDR3 spans 14 residues. Germline CDR1 is ENHRY and CDR2 is SYGVKD. The CDR3 DNA reads as TGTGCCATCAGTGACCCCCAATGGAGCGGGGAGCTGTTTTTT. Amino acids: CAISDPQWSGELFF.

The gene calls are TRBV20-1 and TRBJ1-1, with TRBD1 matching 12 bases. Germline CDR1 is DFQATT and CDR2 is SNEGSKA (reference sequence). This CDR3 contains 17 residues. V was clipped by 0 bases and J by 4 bases; unmatched bases: 9. Written as DNA, the CDR3 is TGCAGTGCTAGAGACCCCGACCGGGACAGGGGGCTCACTGAAGCTTTCTTT. It specifies CSARDPDRDRGLTEAFF.

This clonotype was seen ten or more times. J is TRBJ1-2 and V is TRBV6-1, with TRBD1 matching over 8 bases. Germline CDR1 is MNHNS and CDR2 is SASEGT. The CDR3 extends over 14 amino acids. With V trimmed by 4 bases and J by 8 bases, 9 bases remained unmatched. The CDR3 is CASSAMTGEGGYTF. The CDR3, as DNA: TGTGCCAGCAGTGCCATGACAGGGGAAGGAGGCTACACCTTC.

The chain combines TRBV19 with TRBJ1-6, with no clear D. Germline values: CDR1 LNHDA, CDR2 SQIVND (reference sequence). This CDR3 has 13 residues. Trimming removed 5 bases at V and 3 bases at J, with 5 bases between. Here the CDR3 DNA reads TGTGCCAGTAGTCGGGTCTATAATTCACCCCTCCACTTT. It translates to CASSRVYNSPLHF.